Presented here are 7 T cell receptor beta chains from one specimen sequenced in a study of post-analysis software for immune sequencing data. Study-level results: Patients used about five TRBV segments, including TRBV5-6, TRBV5-1 and TRBV20-1, more often than controls.

Carried by the TCR beta cDNA libraries were unique molecular identifiers. TCRdb itself ran the PCR reads through MiXCR, one entry per CDR3 protein. The sample holds about 620,000 distinct CDR3 sequences, around 47% seen once. No antigen is known for these receptors. Sequencing was done on a sample of blood. The source is a girl between 5 and 17 years old with multiple sclerosis.

The rearrangement links TRBV29-1 to TRBJ2-1; TRBD2 matches 10 bases. V lost 0 bases, J lost 3 bases, and 14 bases stayed unmatched. The germline V gene encodes CDR1 SQVTM and CDR2 ANQGSEA. The CDR3 loop spans 19 amino acids. This CDR3 reads CSVEDQGAGGRALYNEQFF. CDR3 nucleotides: TGCAGCGTTGAAGATCAAGGAGCGGGGGGGAGAGCCCTCTACAATGAGCAGTTCTTC.

V is TRBV6-5 and J is TRBJ2-6, with D hard to call. The CDR3 runs 13 residues. Germline lookup yields CDR1 MNHEY and CDR2 SVGAGI. V was clipped by 2 bases and J by 9 bases, with 8 bases between them. DNA for the CDR3: TGTGCCAGCAGTTACGGCGTCAGCAACGTCCTGACTTTC. Translating it yields CASSYGVSNVLTF.

The chain combines TRBV9 with TRBJ2-4; D may correspond to TRBD1 or TRBD2 (5 bases each). V lost 4 bases and J 5 bases, leaving 16 bases between the germline ends. Germline-derived CDR1 and CDR2 are SGDLS and YYNGEE. This CDR3 comprises 15 residues. The DNA for the CDR3 is TGTGCCAGCAGCACTGGGGGAGTTCCCCAAAACATTCAGTACTTC. This sequence encodes CASSTGGVPQNIQYF.

This sequence joins TRBV12-3 or TRBV12-4 and TRBJ1-5; D unclear. The CDR3 runs 17 residues. Trimming pared 1 base from V and 2 bases from J, leaving 15 bases between. The CDR3 nucleotides read TGTGCCAGCAGTTTAGAGGGCTTGTTCCAGGGCAATCAGCCCCAGCATTTT. Translating it yields CASSLEGLFQGNQPQHF.

The gene calls are TRBV20-1 and TRBJ2-7; D remains ambiguous. Germline V gene data show CDR1 as DFQATT and CDR2 as SNEGSKA (reference sequence). The CDR3 length is 14 residues. Trimming took off 0 bases at V and 0 bases at J, with 9 bases between the two ends. The CDR3 here is CSARDMESSYEQYF. The CDR3 bases are TGCAGTGCTAGAGATATGGAGAGCTCCTACGAGCAGTACTTC.

The V gene is TRBV6-5, the J gene TRBJ2-3; no clear D gene. The CDR3 length is 14 residues. Trimming shortened V by 1 base and J by 2 bases, and 7 bases separated the two germline ends. CDR1 is MNHEY, CDR2 SVGAGI, per germline. CDR3 sequence (DNA): TGTGCCAGCAGTTACTTTGTGTCCACAGATACGCAGTATTTT. Translated, it gives CASSYFVSTDTQYF.

The chain combines TRBV29-1 with TRBJ2-5; tentatively, D is TRBD1 (7 bases). The CDR3 extends over 14 amino acids. The V end was cut by 4 bases, the J end by 5 bases, with 17 bases between. From germline, CDR1 is SQVTM and CDR2 ANQGSEA. Written as DNA, the CDR3 is TGCAGCGTTGCCCCCGGAGGGGGCCGTGAGACCCAGTACTTC. Protein sequence: CSVAPGGGRETQYF.